The 10 T cell receptor beta chains reported below all come from one sample, sequenced in a study of cytomegalovirus exposure and HLA in healthy donors. Vbeta (60) and Jbeta (13) primers were used in the PCR. The assay was immunoSEQ multiplex PCR, and TCRdb's table has in-frame clones only and misses some. This sample has roughly 110,000 clones; around 71% occur once, and the top ten carry approximately 0.8%. Material: PBMCs. The receptors were gathered from a boy aged 5-17 years in good health and CMV-seronegative.

The chain carries TRBV28 and TRBJ1-1, with a weak D call TRBD1 (5 bases). Trimming left V 4 bases short and J 1 base short, with 13 bases between. CDR3 size: 15 residues. Germline assignment: CDR1 MDHEN and CDR2 SYDVKM. CDR3 loop: CASSWAGRGNTEAFF. The CDR3, as DNA: TGTGCCAGCAGTTGGGCAGGGAGGGGGAACACTGAAGCTTTCTTT.

CDR3 DNA sequence: TGTGCCAGCAGAGGCAGGGGAGGGGAAAAACTGTTTTTT. Protein: CASRGRGGEKLFF. The chain carries TRBV28 and TRBJ1-4; a possible D gene is TRBD1 (6 bases). The CDR3 length is 13 residues. The V gene lost 6 bases and the J gene lost 8 bases, with 13 bases spanning the gap. Germline V CDR1 and CDR2: MDHEN, SYDVKM.

This clone showed up just a few times. This chain uses TRBV5-1 with TRBJ1-6; a possible D gene is TRBD1 (5 bases). The CDR3 extends over 17 amino acids. Germline CDR1 reads SGHRS; CDR2 reads YFSETQ. Trimming took off 4 bases at V and 4 bases at J, with 18 bases between the two ends. This CDR3 is CASSPEWQGAYNSPLHF. The CDR3 DNA is TGCGCCAGCAGCCCCGAATGGCAGGGTGCATATAATTCACCCCTCCACTTT.

V gene TRBV9 combines with J gene TRBJ2-1; D might be TRBD2 (6 bases). Germline-derived CDR1 and CDR2 are SGDLS and YYNGEE. Between the trimmed V and J ends, which lost 0 bases and 7 bases, there was a span of 14 bases. The CDR3 runs 15 residues. CDR3 DNA: TGTGCCAGCAGCGTAGTAGTACGGGGGACTAATGAGCAGTTCTTC. Amino acid sequence: CASSVVVRGTNEQFF.

This clone was observed a handful of times. The conserved phenylalanine or tryptophan normally closing the CDR3 is absent here, so this likely arose from a read error. The chain uses TRBV30 and TRBJ1-6; D perhaps matches TRBD1 (5 bases). The CDR3 is made up of 13 amino acids. Trimming stripped 3 bases from V and 6 bases from J, with 9 bases between. Germline V CDR1 and CDR2: GTSNPN, SVGIG (reference sequence). The CDR3 coding sequence is TGTGCCTGGAGGCCAGGGCGTAATTCACCCCTCCACGTT. Residues: CAWRPGRNSPLHV.

The rearrangement uses TRBV18 and TRBJ1-5; no clear D gene. The CDR3 covers 13 residues. V shed 2 bases and J shed 8 bases, with 10 bases lying between them. From germline, CDR1 is KGHSH and CDR2 LQKENI. The CDR3 reads CASSPAVREPQHF. CDR3 DNA sequence: TGTGCCAGCTCACCAGCGGTCCGCGAGCCCCAGCATTTT.

This clone was observed a handful of times. V is TRBV7-8 and J is TRBJ1-1; 7 nucleotides match TRBD1. The junction had 10 bases not matched to a gene; V was cut back by 5 bases and J by 4 bases. The CDR3 extends over 15 amino acids. Looked up from germline, CDR1 is SGHVS and CDR2 is FQNEAQ. CDR3 in DNA: TGTGCCAGCAGCCCACTAGGGGGCCCCTTCACTGAAGCTTTCTTT. Amino acid sequence: CASSPLGGPFTEAFF.

The chain recombines TRBV30 with TRBJ2-7; 8 bases are a match to TRBD1. Germline V lookup: CDR1 GTSNPN, CDR2 SVGIG (reference sequence). J gave up 4 bases and V 3 bases, and 8 bases lay outside the gene matches. CDR3 length: 14 amino acids. The CDR3 here is CAWSPGGFDYEQYF. The CDR3 DNA follows: TGTGCCTGGAGCCCAGGGGGCTTCGATTACGAGCAGTACTTC.

In its sample, this clone was seen a few times. The DNA for the CDR3 is TGCGCCAGCAGCCACCAGACAGGGCGTTTAGAGACCCAGTACTTC. Protein: CASSHQTGRLETQYF. The V call is TRBV4-1, the J call TRBJ2-5, with 7 bases fitting TRBD1. The germline gives CDR1 MGHRA, CDR2 YSYEKL. The CDR3 length is 15 residues. With 3 bases clipped from V and 4 bases from J, the junction kept 8 bases outside the gene matches.

The J gene is TRBJ2-7, the V gene TRBV15, with TRBD1 matching over 8 bases. Trimming cost V 9 bases and J 6 bases; bases outside gene matches: 7. Germline-derived CDR1 and CDR2 are LNHNV and YYDKDF (reference sequence). The CDR3 covers 12 residues. The CDR3 nucleotides are TGTGCCACGGTCGGACAGGGAGGCGAGCAGTACTTC. It yields the protein CATVGQGGEQYF.